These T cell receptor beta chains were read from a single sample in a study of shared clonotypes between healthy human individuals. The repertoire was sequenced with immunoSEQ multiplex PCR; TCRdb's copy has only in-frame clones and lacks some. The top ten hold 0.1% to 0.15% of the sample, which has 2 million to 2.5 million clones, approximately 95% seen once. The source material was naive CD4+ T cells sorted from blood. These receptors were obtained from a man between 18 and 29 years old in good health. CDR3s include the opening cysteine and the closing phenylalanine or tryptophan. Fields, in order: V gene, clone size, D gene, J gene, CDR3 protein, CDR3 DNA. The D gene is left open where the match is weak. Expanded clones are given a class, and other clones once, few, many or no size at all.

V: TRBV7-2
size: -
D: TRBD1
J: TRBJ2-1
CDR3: CASSLVVLVKGAYNEQFF
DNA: TGTGCCAGCAGCTTAGTTGTTCTAGTCAAGGGGGCTTACAATGAGCAGTTCTTC

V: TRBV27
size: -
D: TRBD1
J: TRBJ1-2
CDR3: CASRLTGGGYTF
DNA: TGTGCCAGCAGGCTGACAGGGGGCGGCTACACCTTC

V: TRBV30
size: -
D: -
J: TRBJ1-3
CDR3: CAWSVGQPGNTIYF
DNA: TGTGCCTGGAGTGTGGGGCAGCCTGGAAACACCATATATTTT

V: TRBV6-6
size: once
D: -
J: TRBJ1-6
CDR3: CASSPWNSPLHF
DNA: TGTGCCAGCAGCCCCTGGAATTCACCCCTCCACTTT

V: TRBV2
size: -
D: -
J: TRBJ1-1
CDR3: CASSVGNTEAFF
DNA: TGTGCCAGCAGTGTCGGGAACACTGAAGCTTTCTTT

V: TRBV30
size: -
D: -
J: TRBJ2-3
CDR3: CAWSFGADTQYF
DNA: TGTGCCTGGAGTTTTGGGGCAGATACGCAGTATTTT

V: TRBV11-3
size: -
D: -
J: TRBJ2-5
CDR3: CASSLTPARGETQYF
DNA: TGTGCCAGCAGCTTGACACCCGCCCGCGGAGAGACCCAGTACTTC

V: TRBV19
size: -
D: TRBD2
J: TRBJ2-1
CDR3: CASKGTSSYNEQFF
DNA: TGTGCCAGTAAAGGGACTAGCTCCTACAATGAGCAGTTCTTC

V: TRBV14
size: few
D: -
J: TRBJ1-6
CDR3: CASSQEGSYNSPLHF
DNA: TGTGCCAGCAGCCAAGAGGGCTCCTATAATTCACCCCTCCACTTT

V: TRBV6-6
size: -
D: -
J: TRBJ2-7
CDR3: CASSYGTLGAYEQYF
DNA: TGTGCCAGCAGTTACGGGACTTTAGGCGCCTACGAGCAGTACTTC

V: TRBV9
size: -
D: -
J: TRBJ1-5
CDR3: CASSVAPGGTGQPQHF
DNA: TGTGCCAGCAGCGTAGCTCCCGGGGGCACGGGTCAGCCCCAGCATTTT

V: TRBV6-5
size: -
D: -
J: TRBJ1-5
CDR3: CASRRGGSNQPQHF
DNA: TGTGCCAGCAGGCGCGGGGGGAGCAATCAGCCCCAGCATTTT

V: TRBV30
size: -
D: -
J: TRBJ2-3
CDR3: CAWKEFTDTQYF
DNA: TGTGCCTGGAAGGAATTTACAGATACGCAGTATTTT

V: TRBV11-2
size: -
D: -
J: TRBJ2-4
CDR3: CASSLDRGQGLAKNIQYF
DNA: TGTGCCAGCAGCTTAGACAGGGGCCAGGGACTAGCCAAAAACATTCAGTACTTC

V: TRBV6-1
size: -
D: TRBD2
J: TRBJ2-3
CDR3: CASSVRSGTGSTDTQYF
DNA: TGTGCCAGCAGTGTAAGGAGCGGGACGGGAAGCACAGATACGCAGTATTTT

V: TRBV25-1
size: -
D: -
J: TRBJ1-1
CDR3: CASSGHGGNTEAFF
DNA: TGTGCCAGCTCTGGTCACGGTGGGAACACTGAAGCTTTCTTT

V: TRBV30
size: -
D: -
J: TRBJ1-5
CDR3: CAWSVGAGQPQHF
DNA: TGTGCCTGGAGTGTCGGGGCGGGGCAGCCCCAGCATTTT

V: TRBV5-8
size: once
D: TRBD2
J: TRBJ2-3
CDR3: CASSALAGGLTDTQYF
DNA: TGTGCCAGCAGCGCACTAGCGGGGGGGCTTACAGATACGCAGTATTTT

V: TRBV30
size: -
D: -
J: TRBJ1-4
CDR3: CAAGGRNEKLFF
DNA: TGTGCCGCGGGGGGGCGTAATGAAAAACTGTTTTTT

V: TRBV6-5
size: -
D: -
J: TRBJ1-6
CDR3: CASSPLGPSRRPLHF
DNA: TGTGCCAGCAGTCCCCTGGGACCGAGTAGAAGGCCCCTCCACTTT

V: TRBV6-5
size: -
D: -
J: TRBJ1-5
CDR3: CASSYSQADNQPQHF
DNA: TGTGCCAGCAGTTACTCACAGGCCGACAATCAGCCCCAGCATTTT

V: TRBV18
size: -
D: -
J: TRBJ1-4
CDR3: CASSPRVSVGDEKLFF
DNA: TGTGCCAGCTCACCAAGGGTCTCGGTAGGGGATGAAAAACTGTTTTTT

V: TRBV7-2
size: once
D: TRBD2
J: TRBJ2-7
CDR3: CASSPREGLPYEQYF
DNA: TGTGCCAGCAGTCCTAGGGAGGGCCTCCCTTACGAGCAGTACTTC

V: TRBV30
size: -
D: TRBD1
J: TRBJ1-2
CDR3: CAWRTGISGNYGCTF
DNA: TGTGCCTGGAGGACAGGGATTAGTGGTAACTATGGCTGCACCTTC

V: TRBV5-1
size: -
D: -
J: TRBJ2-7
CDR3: CASSPLTGGDEQYF
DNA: TGCGCCAGCAGCCCCCTGACGGGTGGGGACGAGCAGTACTTC

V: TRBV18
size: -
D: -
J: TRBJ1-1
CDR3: CASSPLIRGGNTEAFF
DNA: TGTGCCAGCTCACCACTAATTCGTGGAGGGAACACTGAAGCTTTCTTT

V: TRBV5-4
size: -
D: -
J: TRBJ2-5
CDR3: CASSIRDSHETQYF
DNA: TGTGCCAGCAGCATACGGGACTCCCACGAGACCCAGTACTTC

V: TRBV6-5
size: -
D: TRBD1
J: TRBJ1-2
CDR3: CASSYSETGLNYGYTF
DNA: TGTGCCAGCAGTTACTCAGAGACAGGGTTGAACTATGGCTACACCTTC

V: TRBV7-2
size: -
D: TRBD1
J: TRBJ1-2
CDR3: CASSRRDREPGYTF
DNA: TGTGCCAGCAGCCGACGGGACAGGGAGCCTGGCTACACCTTC

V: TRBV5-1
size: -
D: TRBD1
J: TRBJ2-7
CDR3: CASSAGTGGAEQYF
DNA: TGCGCCAGCAGCGCCGGGACAGGGGGCGCCGAGCAGTACTTC

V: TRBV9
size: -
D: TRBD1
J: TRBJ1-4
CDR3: CASSVGDSLGEKLFF
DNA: TGTGCCAGCAGCGTAGGGGACAGTCTAGGAGAAAAACTGTTTTTT

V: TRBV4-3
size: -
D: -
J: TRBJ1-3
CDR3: CASSQRGTDTGNTIYF
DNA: TGCGCCAGCAGCCAACGAGGGACCGACACTGGAAACACCATATATTTT

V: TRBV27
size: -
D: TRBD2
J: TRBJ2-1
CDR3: CASSPTAGFSYNEQFF
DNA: TGTGCCAGCAGTCCGACAGCGGGATTCTCCTACAATGAGCAGTTCTTC

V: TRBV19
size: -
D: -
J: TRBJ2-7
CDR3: CASSIHGDEQYF
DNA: TGTGCCAGTAGTATCCACGGGGACGAGCAGTACTTC

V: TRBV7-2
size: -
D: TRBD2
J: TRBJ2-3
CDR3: CASSSRLAGGTDTQYF
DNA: TGTGCCAGCAGCTCTCGGCTAGCGGGAGGCACAGATACGCAGTATTTT

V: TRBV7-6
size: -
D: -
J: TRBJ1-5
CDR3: CASSPEQGLSNQPQHF
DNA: TGTGCCAGCAGCCCAGAGCAGGGTTTAAGCAATCAGCCCCAGCATTTT

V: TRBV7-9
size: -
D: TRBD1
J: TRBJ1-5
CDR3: CASSAWTGESGNQPQHF
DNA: TGTGCCAGCAGCGCCTGGACAGGGGAAAGTGGCAATCAGCCCCAGCATTTT

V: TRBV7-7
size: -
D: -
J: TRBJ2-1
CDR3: CASSFGLLNEQFF
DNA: TGTGCTAGCAGCTTCGGCCTTCTTAATGAGCAGTTCTTC

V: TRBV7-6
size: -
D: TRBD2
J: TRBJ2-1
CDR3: CASSPGTSGRSNEQFF
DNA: TGTGCCAGCAGCCCCGGGACTAGCGGGAGAAGCAATGAGCAGTTCTTC

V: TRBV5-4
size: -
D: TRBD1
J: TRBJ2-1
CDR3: CASSALTGSTYNEQFF
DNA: TGTGCCAGCAGCGCGCTGACAGGGTCTACATACAATGAGCAGTTCTTC

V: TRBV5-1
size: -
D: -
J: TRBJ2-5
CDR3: CASSLALETQYF
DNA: TGCGCCAGCAGCTTGGCTCTGGAGACCCAGTACTTC

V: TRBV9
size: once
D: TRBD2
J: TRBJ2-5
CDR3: CASSVGTSGGIQETQYF
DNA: TGTGCCAGCAGCGTAGGTACTAGCGGGGGGATTCAAGAGACCCAGTACTTC

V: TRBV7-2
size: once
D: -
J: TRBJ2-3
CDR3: CASSPFGPGDTQYF
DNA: TGTGCCAGCAGCCCGTTTGGGCCCGGGGATACGCAGTATTTT

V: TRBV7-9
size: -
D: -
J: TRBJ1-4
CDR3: CASSPLGQGKETNEKLFF
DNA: TGTGCCAGCAGCCCCCTGGGGCAGGGGAAGGAGACTAATGAAAAACTGTTTTTT

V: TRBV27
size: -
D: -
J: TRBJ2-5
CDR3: CASSLRGETQYF
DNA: TGTGCCAGCAGTTTGAGGGGGGAGACCCAGTACTTC

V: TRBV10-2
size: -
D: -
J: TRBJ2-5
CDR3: CASSGGEGQLFIETQYF
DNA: TGCGCCAGCAGTGGAGGTGAAGGCCAACTGTTTATCGAGACCCAGTACTTC

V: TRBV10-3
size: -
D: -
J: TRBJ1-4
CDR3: CAISDAEAWGISEKLFF
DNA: TGTGCCATCAGTGATGCTGAGGCCTGGGGAATAAGTGAAAAACTGTTTTTT

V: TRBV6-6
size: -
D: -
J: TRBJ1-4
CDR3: CASRPDQRPQKLFF
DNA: TGTGCCAGCAGACCAGACCAGCGACCCCAAAAACTGTTTTTT

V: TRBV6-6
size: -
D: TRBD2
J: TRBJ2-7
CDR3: CASRIAGEVYEQYF
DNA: TGTGCCAGCAGGATAGCGGGAGAGGTCTACGAGCAGTACTTC

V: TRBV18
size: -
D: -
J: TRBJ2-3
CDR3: CASSTQSSTDTQYF
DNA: TGTGCCAGCTCAACGCAGAGCTCCACAGATACGCAGTATTTT

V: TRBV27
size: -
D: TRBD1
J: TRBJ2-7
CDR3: CASSLLRDRDEQYF
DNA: TGTGCCAGCAGTTTACTCCGGGACAGGGACGAGCAGTACTTC

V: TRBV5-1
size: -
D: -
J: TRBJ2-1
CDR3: CASSSQDRNYNEQFF
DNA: TGCGCCAGCAGCTCCCAAGACAGAAACTACAATGAGCAGTTCTTC

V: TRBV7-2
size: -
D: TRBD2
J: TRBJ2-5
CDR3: CASSSGLAGEQETQYF
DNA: TGTGCCAGCAGCTCCGGACTAGCGGGAGAACAAGAGACCCAGTACTTC

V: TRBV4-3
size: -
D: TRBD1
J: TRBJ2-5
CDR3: CASSQVVQGVETQYF
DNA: TGCGCCAGCAGCCAAGTAGTACAGGGGGTCGAGACCCAGTACTTC

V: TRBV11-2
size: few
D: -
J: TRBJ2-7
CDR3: CASSLVGNYEQYF
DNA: TGTGCCAGCAGCTTAGTAGGGAACTACGAGCAGTACTTC

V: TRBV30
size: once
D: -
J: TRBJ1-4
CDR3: CAWSVRTGLTEKLFF
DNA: TGTGCCTGGAGTGTCCGAACAGGGTTAACCGAAAAACTGTTTTTT

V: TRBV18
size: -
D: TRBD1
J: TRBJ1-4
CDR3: CASSPPGQGGEKLFF
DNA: TGTGCCAGCTCACCGCCGGGACAGGGCGGAGAAAAACTGTTTTTT

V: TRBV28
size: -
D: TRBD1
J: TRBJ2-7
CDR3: CASIDRASSYEQYF
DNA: TGTGCCAGCATCGACAGGGCAAGCTCCTACGAGCAGTACTTC

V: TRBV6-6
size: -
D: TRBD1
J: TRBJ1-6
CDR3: CASRPTGADSPLHF
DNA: TGTGCCAGCAGGCCAACAGGGGCAGACTCACCCCTCCACTTT

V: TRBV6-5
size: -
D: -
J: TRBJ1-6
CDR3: CASSVGREDSPLHF
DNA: TGTGCCAGCAGTGTGGGACGGGAGGATTCACCCCTCCACTTT